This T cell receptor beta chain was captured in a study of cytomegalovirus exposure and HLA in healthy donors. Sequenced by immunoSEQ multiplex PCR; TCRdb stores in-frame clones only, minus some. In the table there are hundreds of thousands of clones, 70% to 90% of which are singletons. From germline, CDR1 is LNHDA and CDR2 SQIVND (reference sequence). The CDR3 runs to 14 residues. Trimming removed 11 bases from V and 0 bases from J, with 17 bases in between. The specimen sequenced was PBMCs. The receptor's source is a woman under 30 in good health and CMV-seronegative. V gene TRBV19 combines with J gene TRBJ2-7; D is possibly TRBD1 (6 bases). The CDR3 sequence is CAGLRTASSYEQYF. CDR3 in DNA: TGTGCCGGCCTCCGGACAGCTAGCTCCTACGAGCAGTACTTC.